The clone carrying this T cell receptor beta chain was detected only a few times. Donation came from healthy HIV-negative adults that had no recent acute infections or vaccinations. It was at deep level that the assay was run. Repertoires were generated with immunoSEQ multiplex PCR, while TCRdb's copy carries only in-frame clones and drops some. The sample includes hundreds of thousands of clones, roughly four fifths of them seen just once. Germline V lookup: CDR1 LGHNA, CDR2 YSLEER. The CDR3 consists of 15 residues. This specimen belongs to a study of shared clonotypes between healthy human individuals.

The receptor's source is a woman between 40 and 55 years old in good health. Some clones in this sample may be carry-over from other donors' samples. The chain links TRBV4-3 to TRBJ2-5; D is perhaps TRBD1 (5 bases). The J call may be mistaken, given a closer DNA end match to TRBJ2-7. The sequenced sample consisted of PBMCs. For the CDR3, the DNA is TGCGCCAGCAGCCAAGATACCCAGGGCCCCTACGAGCAGTACTTC. Encoded protein: CASSQDTQGPYEQYF.